The rows below give T cell receptor beta chains drawn from one sample of a study of shared clonotypes between healthy human individuals. Libraries were prepared by immunoSEQ multiplex PCR; TCRdb keeps only in-frame clonotypes and omits some of them. Of fewer than 850,000 clones in the sample, 90% to 97% were seen once. The specimen was naive CD8+ T cells sorted from blood. The receptors come from a man aged 25 to 40 in good health. CDR3s include the opening cysteine and the closing phenylalanine or tryptophan.

TRBV19	CASSMTSTDTQYF
TRBV5-1	CASSIGQGLPWHGYTF
TRBV28	CASSKSGTVYEQYF
TRBV6-1	CASTWAGGNTEAFF
TRBV4-3	CASSEKDRGGYNEQFF
TRBV6-5	CATGSDVAEAFF
TRBV7-9	CASSGTGALFEQYF
TRBV6-6	CASSSLGADTQYF
TRBV10-1	CASSGAIFYEQYF
TRBV6-5	CASSYSIPGGEQYF
TRBV14	CASSTIPGQINTGELFF
TRBV7-2	CASSLDRPTDTQYF
TRBV12-5	CASGQPGQENNEQFF
TRBV29-1	CSVEDRAERTDTQYF
TRBV6-5	CASTYGGGYTF
TRBV27	CASRRGGSDNEQFF
TRBV5-1	CASSSVSTDTQYF
TRBV9	CASSQGQGYNEQFF
TRBV27	CASSLWGGPGQETQYF
TRBV11-3	CASSDLASSYNEQFF
TRBV11-2	CASSLVEGRKLFF
TRBV27	CASSLGGTEQYF
TRBV6-1	CASSERRQKETQYF
TRBV9	CASSVTPRGASGTDTQYF
TRBV10-1	CASSKRSPGNDEQYF
TRBV5-4	CASSQNSYEQYF
TRBV28	CAASLPGQAYNEQFF
TRBV15	CATNSTRGTGAEVGYTF
TRBV19	CASSATGFGYEQYF
TRBV27	CASRTGTSGNGENIQYF
TRBV4-1	CASSQATSGGTDTQYF
TRBV28	CASSLSANEQFF
TRBV11-3	CASSQGTYNEQFF
TRBV25-1	CASSGEGFMGEQYF
TRBV4-1	CASSQENAGVQETQYF
TRBV30	CAWTFTQGGEQGLSFSSYEQYF
TRBV6-1	CASSEDSTGIYGYTF
TRBV7-6	CASSRQGGWANVLTF
TRBV11-3	CASSSGGIAGVRPDTQYF
TRBV11-2	CASSPSDTQYF
TRBV7-8	CASSSRTDRRNQPQHF
TRBV11-1	CASSYAGTIYEQYF
TRBV7-9	CASSSLAGGVPNTGELFF
TRBV18	CASSPPGQVYEQYF
TRBV19	CASTGGDTQYF
TRBV5-4	CASSRAADTQYF
TRBV4-1	CASSQDTFTGELFF
TRBV10-2	CASSESIEPNGGLRGYTF